This T cell receptor (beta chain) was observed in a study of cytomegalovirus exposure and HLA in healthy donors. In the study overall: Previous work identified 95 million to 120 million unique TCR beta sequences from approximately 190 million T cells.

This CDR3 comprises 15 residues. Germline CDR1 MNHNS, CDR2 SASEGT. V lost 5 bases, J lost 7 bases, and 13 bases stayed unmatched. As concerns this clone: Its antigen is not known.

Each donor was healthy, and each was a bone marrow donor. Points from the study as a whole: In a later analysis, HLA-associated beta chains showed higher expansion and lower generation probabilities than comparable chains. Under in vitro conditions, three CMV-associated chains were confirmed as specific for CMV antigens.

The primer mix had 60 Vbeta and 13 Jbeta primers. TCRdb's table, derived via immunoSEQ multiplex PCR, lists solely in-frame clones and lacks some. The profile covers more than 150,000 clones, with roughly 85% appearing a single time and roughly an eighth taken by the ten largest. The specimen was PBMCs. This chain joins TRBV6-1 and TRBJ2-7; 8 bases align to TRBD2. The receptor was derived from a man aged 45 to 65 in good health and CMV-seropositive. As DNA, the CDR3 is TGTGCCAGCAGTACACCTAGCGGGTGGGCTCGGGAGCAGTACTTC. Translating it yields CASSTPSGWAREQYF.